One and the same sample provided the 24 T cell receptor beta chains below, sequenced in a study of T cell responses to AZD1222 COVID-19 vaccine. Measured with immunoSEQ multiplex PCR; TCRdb has only the in-frame clones, and not every one. The sample has 150,000 to 200,000 clones, 75% to 90% seen once. The material sequenced was peripheral blood, taken on day 0 of AZD1222 vaccination. The receptors derive from an adult in good health.

This chain uses TRBV5-1 with TRBJ1-1, with 8 bases lining up with TRBD1. V gave up 7 bases and J gave up 9 bases; unmatched junction bases: 14. Germline-derived CDR1 and CDR2 are SGHRS and YFSETQ. This CDR3 has 14 amino acids. The CDR3 nucleotides read TGCGCCAGCCTCATTAGTGCTGCAGGGGGCAAAGCTTTCTTT. The encoded protein is CASLISAAGGKAFF. The full variable domain, completed using reference TRBV5-1 and TRBJ1-1, is KAGVTQTPRYLIKTRGQQVTLSCSPISGHRSVSWYQQTPGQGLQFLFEYFSETQRNKGNFPGRFSGRQFSNSRSEMNVSTLELGDSALYLCASLISAAGGKAFFGQGTRLTVV.

The chain is built from TRBV11-1 and TRBJ2-5; TRBD2 is a possible D gene (7 bases). V was shortened by 3 bases and J by 3 bases, with 11 bases between the two germline ends. This CDR3 has 14 amino acids. The germline CDR1 and CDR2 sequences are SGHAT and FQDESV (reference sequence). The CDR3 protein is CASSFSGGKETQYF. The DNA for the CDR3 is TGTGCCAGCAGCTTTTCGGGGGGCAAAGAGACCCAGTACTTC.

The V gene is TRBV11-3, the J gene TRBJ2-3; possible D gene TRBD2, 5 bases. Per germline, CDR1 SGHNT and CDR2 YENEEA. The CDR3 has 16 residues. Deletions cut 4 bases from V and 4 bases from J, with 18 bases between. CDR3 residues: CASSSGNGIDADTQYF. The CDR3 DNA follows: TGTGCCAGCAGCTCCGGGAACGGGATTGATGCAGATACGCAGTATTTT.

The chain uses TRBV11-1 and TRBJ2-6, with D unclear. The CDR3 contains 16 residues. CDR1 and CDR2 from the germline V gene are SGHAT and FQDESV (reference sequence). V shed 5 bases and J shed 0 bases, with 11 bases lying between them. This CDR3 is CASSPLFASGANVLTF. CDR3 coding DNA: TGTGCCAGCAGCCCCCTCTTTGCCTCTGGGGCCAACGTCCTGACTTTC.

The V call is TRBV20-1, the J call TRBJ1-6; no clear D. The CDR3 is made up of 16 amino acids. Germline CDR1 reads DFQATT; CDR2 reads SNEGSKA (reference sequence). V was pared by 3 bases and J by 1 base, with 13 bases between. CDR3 DNA: TGCAGTGCTAGTATACACCGCGGGTCCTATAATTCACCCCTCCACTTT. It encodes CSASIHRGSYNSPLHF.

This chain connects TRBV2 to TRBJ2-2; 7 nucleotides align to TRBD1. J was trimmed by 6 bases and V by 8 bases; bases with no gene match: 6. In germline, CDR1 is SNHLY, CDR2 FYNNEI. The CDR3 consists of 13 residues. The CDR3 loop is CASGTAESGELFF. The CDR3 DNA sequence: TGTGCCAGCGGGACAGCAGAATCCGGGGAGCTGTTTTTT.

This chain uses TRBV5-6 with TRBJ2-2, with 12 bases that match TRBD1. This CDR3 spans 15 amino acids. J lost 5 bases, V lost 3 bases, and 2 bases had no gene match. CDR1 SGHDT and CDR2 YYEEEE come from the germline V gene. CDR3: CASSWDRGLTGELFF. CDR3 DNA sequence: TGTGCCAGCAGCTGGGACAGGGGGCTTACCGGGGAGCTGTTTTTT.

The chain couples TRBV14 to TRBJ2-5; 9 bases align to TRBD1. Per germline, CDR1 SGHDN and CDR2 FVKESK. This CDR3 is 17 amino acids long. Unmatched junction bases numbered 9, after V lost 1 base and J lost 3 bases. The CDR3 DNA follows: TGTGCCAGCAGCCAAGGAGCGGGGACAGGGTATGAAGAGACCCAGTACTTC. Translating it yields CASSQGAGTGYEETQYF.

The J gene is TRBJ1-2, the V gene TRBV5-4; no firm D call. Germline CDR1 SGHNT, CDR2 YYREEE (reference sequence). The V end was cut by 0 bases, the J end by 0 bases, with 6 bases between. There are 14 residues in the CDR3. CDR3 sequence (DNA): TGTGCCAGCAGCTTGGGTGGGACTAACTATGGCTACACCTTC. Translation gives CASSLGGTNYGYTF.

In its sample, this clone was seen a few times. The V gene is TRBV13, the J gene TRBJ2-7; D perhaps matches TRBD1 (6 bases). The CDR3 is 15 residues long. Trimming took off 0 bases at V and 1 base at J, with 10 bases between the two ends. Germline V gene data show CDR1 as PRHDT and CDR2 as FYEKMQ (reference sequence). CDR3 in DNA: TGTGCCAGCAGCTTAGGCACAGGGTGGTCCTACGAGCAGTACGTC. Amino acid sequence: CASSLGTGWSYEQYV.

This chain uses TRBV7-9 with TRBJ2-7; 12 nucleotides align to TRBD1. The J segment lost 3 bases and the V segment lost 2 bases, leaving 8 bases of the junction unmatched. The CDR3 covers 17 residues. Germline-derived CDR1 and CDR2 are SEHNR and FQNEAQ (reference sequence). The CDR3 DNA is TGTGCCAGCAGCTTAAGGGCCGGGACAGGGGGCGTCTACGAGCAGTACTTC. It encodes CASSLRAGTGGVYEQYF. Combining the CDR3 with reference TRBV7-9 and TRBJ2-7 gives the whole variable domain DTGVSQNPRHKITKRGQNVTFRCDPISEHNRLYWYRQTLGQGPEFLTYFQNEAQLEKSRLLSDRFSAERPKGSFSTLEIQRTEQGDSAMYLCASSLRAGTGGVYEQYFGPGTRLTVT.

In this sample, this clone turned up once. The rearrangement joins TRBV7-6 to TRBJ1-1, with TRBD1 identical over 7 bases. The CDR3 loop spans 15 amino acids. The V gene's germline CDR1 is SGHVS and CDR2 FNYEAQ. After removal of 5 bases from V and 0 bases from J, the junction contained 6 bases not matched to a gene. The chain's CDR3 is CASSATTGLNTEAFF. CDR3 coding DNA: TGTGCCAGCAGCGCGACGACAGGGTTGAACACTGAAGCTTTCTTT. Full variable domain (rest looked up from reference TRBV7-6 and TRBJ1-1): GAGVSQSPRYKVTKRGQDVALRCDPISGHVSLYWYRQALGQGPEFLTYFNYEAQQDKSGLPNDRFSAERPEGSISTLTIQRTEQRDSAMYRCASSATTGLNTEAFFGQGTRLTVV.

CDR3 residues: CASSSGVYEQYF. CDR3 in DNA: TGTGCCAGCAGTTCGGGAGTATACGAGCAGTACTTC. The rearrangement links TRBV12-3 or TRBV12-4 to TRBJ2-7; D is perhaps TRBD2 (6 bases). The V and J ends lost 4 bases and 4 bases respectively, with 8 bases between them. The CDR3 consists of 12 residues.

The rearrangement links TRBV19 to TRBJ1-1; 8 bases are a match to TRBD1. The germline gives CDR1 LNHDA, CDR2 SQIVND (reference sequence). The V gene end was trimmed by 8 bases and the J gene end by 4 bases; junction bases not matched to a gene: 6. This CDR3 contains 13 residues. The DNA for the CDR3 is TGTGCCAGTCAAAATACAGGGGGCACTGAAGCTTTCTTT. This gives the protein CASQNTGGTEAFF.

As to this clone: Different DNA sequences within this sample yield the same CDR3. The genes are TRBV5-4 and TRBJ1-2; 10 nucleotides line up with TRBD1. CDR3 length: 13 residues. V shed 4 bases, J shed 4 bases, and the junction held 1 base outside the gene matches. Germline CDR1 SGHNT, CDR2 YYREEE (reference sequence). CDR3 in amino acids: CASSRDRGYGYTF. The CDR3 DNA sequence: TGTGCCAGCAGCCGGGACAGGGGCTATGGCTACACCTTC.

V is TRBV6-5 and J is TRBJ2-1, with no clear D. The germline CDR1 and CDR2 sequences are MNHEY and SVGAGI. Trimming removed 4 bases at V and 4 bases at J, with 17 bases between. The CDR3 extends over 16 amino acids. The CDR3 region is CASSLQQPKPYNEQFF. The CDR3 coding sequence is TGTGCCAGCAGTTTGCAACAGCCAAAACCTTACAATGAGCAGTTCTTC.

This clone was counted between two and nine times. The chain couples TRBV10-3 to TRBJ1-5; unclear D gene. The CDR3 runs to 14 residues. Trimming took 1 base from V and 4 from J, leaving 8 bases between them. Germline V gene data show CDR1 as ENHRY and CDR2 as SYGVKD. The CDR3 region has the DNA TGTGCCATCAGTGAGTTTCTAGAGAATCAGCCCCAGCATTTT. Protein: CAISEFLENQPQHF.

This chain links TRBV6-4 with TRBJ2-7; maybe TRBD2 (6 bases). CDR1 is MRHNA, CDR2 SNTAGT, per germline. V lost 0 bases, J lost 4 bases, and 16 bases lay in between. This CDR3 is built from 16 residues. The CDR3 DNA sequence: TGTGCCAGCAGTGACTCCAGTGGGAGGATTCTATACGAGCAGTACGTC. It translates to CASSDSSGRILYEQYV.

This sequence joins TRBV4-1 and TRBJ1-1, with TRBD1 matching over 8 bases. Trimming cost V 7 bases and J 0 bases; bases outside gene matches: 7. The CDR3 has 15 residues. Germline CDR1 is MGHRA and CDR2 is YSYEKL. CDR3 sequence: CASNEQGGMNTEAFF. As DNA, the CDR3 is TGCGCCAGCAACGAACAGGGGGGGATGAACACTGAAGCTTTCTTT.

This clone was detected once. V gene TRBV5-1 combines with J gene TRBJ1-2; D remains ambiguous. Trimming left V 4 bases short and J 6 bases short, with 22 bases between. The germline V gene encodes CDR1 SGHRS and CDR2 YFSETQ. The CDR3 totals 16 residues. CDR3: CASSPFGQSADHGYTF. CDR3 DNA: TGCGCCAGCAGCCCTTTTGGGCAATCGGCAGATCATGGCTACACCTTC.

This chain connects TRBV7-9 to TRBJ2-1, with 10 bases identical to TRBD2. The germline CDR1 and CDR2 sequences are SEHNR and FQNEAQ (reference sequence). Trimming removed 2 bases from V and 4 bases from J; junction bases left unmatched: 8. The CDR3 extends over 17 amino acids. CDR3 sequence: CASSLPPSGGLYNEQFF. The CDR3 bases are TGTGCCAGCAGCTTACCTCCTAGCGGGGGATTATACAATGAGCAGTTCTTC.

V and J are TRBV12-3 or TRBV12-4 and TRBJ1-1; D is unclear. V lost 3 bases to trimming and J lost 4 bases, with 6 bases between them. The CDR3 has 12 amino acids. The CDR3 DNA is TGTGCCAGCAGTTTCGGGGTCACTGAAGCTTTCTTT. Translated, it gives CASSFGVTEAFF.

V is TRBV4-2 and J is TRBJ1-5; D perhaps matches TRBD1 (5 bases). V lost 0 bases to trimming and J lost 6 bases, with 12 bases between them. This CDR3 is built from 15 residues. Germline V lookup: CDR1 LGHNA, CDR2 YNFKEQ. The CDR3 reads CASSQDRGERQPQHF. The CDR3 DNA follows: TGTGCCAGCAGCCAAGATCGAGGGGAGCGTCAGCCCCAGCATTTT.

The chain joins TRBV7-3 to TRBJ2-2; D may be TRBD2 (6 bases). The germline V and J ends were trimmed by 6 bases and 0 bases, with 11 bases remaining between them. Germline V lookup: CDR1 SGHTA, CDR2 FQGTGA. The CDR3 is made up of 15 amino acids. The CDR3 DNA reads TGTGCCAGCAGACGCGGGACGGCGAACACCGGGGAGCTGTTTTTT. Translation gives CASRRGTANTGELFF.